Presented here are 23 T cell receptor beta chains from one specimen sequenced in a study of blood T cell repertoires in COVID-19. Some clones are missing from TCRdb's copy, which holds only in-frame ones; the method was immunoSEQ multiplex PCR. The table lists approximately 250,000 clones, about 93% of them singletons. The sequencing input was peripheral blood. The receptor source for this set is a man aged 25-40 years with COVID-19, enrolled during active disease.

The gene calls are TRBV6-1 and TRBJ2-2; TRBD2 aligns across 10 bases. This CDR3 comprises 16 residues. The germline gives CDR1 MNHNS, CDR2 SASEGT. V lost 2 bases to trimming and J lost 1 base; unmatched junction nucleotides: 1. The CDR3 nucleotides are TGTGCCAGCAGTGAACGACTAGCGGGGAACACCGGGGAGCTGTTTTTT. Protein: CASSERLAGNTGELFF.

V and J are TRBV13 and TRBJ1-1; tentative D call: TRBD1 (5 bases). V was clipped by 2 bases and J by 5 bases, with 15 bases between them. The length of the CDR3 is 15 residues. Germline assignment: CDR1 PRHDT and CDR2 FYEKMQ (reference sequence). The CDR3 sequence is CASSLLPTRGTEAFF. CDR3 in DNA: TGTGCCAGCAGCTTATTGCCCACTCGGGGGACTGAAGCTTTCTTT.

The rearrangement joins TRBV25-1 to TRBJ1-1, with unresolved D. The CDR3 contains 16 residues. Germline V gene sequence: CDR1 MGHDK, CDR2 SYGVNS. V dropped 1 base and J dropped 1 base, with 13 bases sitting between them. CDR3 sequence: CASSESGRIKNTEAFF. The CDR3 nucleotides read TGTGCCAGCAGTGAATCTGGGCGAATTAAGAACACTGAAGCTTTCTTT.

The chain links TRBV5-6 to TRBJ2-4; the D is unclear. V was clipped by 4 bases and J by 5 bases, with 13 bases between them. The CDR3 covers 14 residues. Germline CDR1 is SGHDT and CDR2 is YYEEEE. The CDR3: CASSPGLVQNIQYF. The CDR3, as DNA: TGTGCCAGCAGCCCTGGCTTGGTGCAAAACATTCAGTACTTC.

The chain links TRBV29-1 to TRBJ2-1, with D perhaps TRBD2 (5 bases). CDR1 and CDR2 from the germline V gene are SQVTM and ANQGSEA. The V and J ends lost 7 bases and 1 base respectively, with 8 bases between them. CDR3 length equals 12 residues. The CDR3: CSGTESYNEQFF. CDR3 coding DNA: TGCAGCGGGACTGAGTCCTACAATGAGCAGTTCTTC.

The chain employs TRBV19 and TRBJ2-5; perhaps TRBD1 as D (7 bases). The germline V and J ends were trimmed by 6 bases and 1 base, with 9 bases remaining between them. The germline gives CDR1 LNHDA, CDR2 SQIVND (reference sequence). This CDR3 spans 13 amino acids. This CDR3 is CASRRDSQETQYF. CDR3 nucleotide sequence: TGTGCCAGTAGGCGGGACAGCCAAGAGACCCAGTACTTC.

The chain uses TRBV7-2 and TRBJ1-1, with 9 bases that match TRBD1. The CDR3 sequence is 14 residues long. The V segment lost 5 bases and the J segment 4 bases; nucleotides outside the gene matches: 5. Germline values: CDR1 SGHTA, CDR2 FQGNSA. The CDR3 coding sequence is TGTGCCAGCAGCACCACAGGGGGCGGCACTGAAGCTTTCTTT. Encoded protein: CASSTTGGGTEAFF.

The chain is built from TRBV6-5 and TRBJ1-1, with a weak D call TRBD1 (6 bases). Germline V gives CDR1 MNHEY, CDR2 SVGAGI. The CDR3 has 15 amino acids. The ends were cut back, 3 bases at V and 5 bases at J, with 16 bases in the middle. Written as DNA, the CDR3 is TGTGCCAGCAGTTATTCCACAGGGTTAGGGACTGAAGCTTTCTTT. The encoded protein is CASSYSTGLGTEAFF.

V is TRBV19 and J is TRBJ1-4, with a tentative D call TRBD1 (5 bases). V dropped 8 bases and J dropped 8 bases, with 9 bases sitting between them. Per germline, CDR1 LNHDA and CDR2 SQIVND (reference sequence). The CDR3 length is 11 residues. Here the CDR3 DNA reads TGTGCCAGTCGGGGGGGGGAAAAACTGTTTTTT. This codes for CASRGGEKLFF. The entire variable domain, with the rest obtained from reference TRBV19 and TRBJ1-4, is as follows: DGGITQSPKYLFRKEGQNVTLSCEQNLNHDAMYWYRQDPGQGLRLIYYSQIVNDFQKGDIAEGYSVSREKKESFPLTVTSAQKNPTAFYLCASRGGEKLFFGSGTQLSVL.

The chain joins TRBV19 to TRBJ2-6; D remains ambiguous. In germline, CDR1 is LNHDA, CDR2 SQIVND (reference sequence). The CDR3 extends over 15 amino acids. V shed 9 bases and J shed 4 bases, with 16 bases lying between them. The CDR3 reads CASADPPAGANVLTF. The DNA of the CDR3 is TGTGCCAGCGCAGATCCCCCTGCCGGGGCCAACGTCCTGACTTTC. The variable domain in full, with the rest retrieved from reference TRBV19 and TRBJ2-6, is DGGITQSPKYLFRKEGQNVTLSCEQNLNHDAMYWYRQDPGQGLRLIYYSQIVNDFQKGDIAEGYSVSREKKESFPLTVTSAQKNPTAFYLCASADPPAGANVLTFGAGSRLTVL.

The chain has TRBV9 and TRBJ2-5; 11 nucleotides match TRBD2. Germline V CDR1 and CDR2: SGDLS, YYNGEE. The CDR3 contains 15 residues. V shed 0 bases, J shed 5 bases, and the junction held 3 bases outside the gene matches. The CDR3 sequence: CASSVGASGGETQYF. The CDR3 coding sequence is TGTGCCAGCAGCGTAGGGGCTAGCGGGGGGGAGACCCAGTACTTC.

This rearrangement joins TRBV2 to TRBJ1-5; possibly TRBD1 for D (5 bases). V was shortened by 5 bases and J by 3 bases, with 26 bases between the two germline ends. The CDR3 loop spans 19 amino acids. From germline, CDR1 is SNHLY and CDR2 FYNNEI. The CDR3 here is CASSPQNRDGGSLNQPQHF. In DNA, the CDR3 is TGTGCCAGCAGTCCACAAAACCGGGACGGAGGGTCCCTCAATCAGCCCCAGCATTTT.

The J gene is TRBJ2-3, the V gene TRBV4-1; 12 positions agree with TRBD2. V shed 3 bases and J 5 bases; nucleotides not matched to a gene: 3. This CDR3 region has 15 residues. Germline-derived CDR1 and CDR2 are MGHRA and YSYEKL. This CDR3 is CASSQLAGGQDTQYF. DNA of the CDR3: TGCGCCAGCAGCCAGCTAGCGGGGGGGCAAGATACGCAGTATTTT.

The rearrangement joins TRBV10-3 to TRBJ1-1; D ambiguous. Germline CDR1 is ENHRY and CDR2 is SYGVKD. The ends were cut back, 4 bases at V and 0 bases at J, with 12 bases in the middle. The length of the CDR3 is 15 residues. In nucleotides, the CDR3 is TGTGCCATCAGTGCCCTAGCGGCCCTGAACACTGAAGCTTTCTTT. Amino acid sequence: CAISALAALNTEAFF.

The chain is built from TRBV9 and TRBJ1-1; perhaps TRBD1 as D (5 bases). The CDR3 sequence is 13 residues long. Trimming pared 3 bases from V and 4 bases from J, leaving 10 bases between. CDR1 is SGDLS, CDR2 YYNGEE, per germline. The CDR3 reads CASSAGVITEAFF. In nucleotides, the CDR3 is TGTGCCAGCAGCGCGGGGGTTATCACTGAAGCTTTCTTT. Looking up the rest from reference TRBV9 and TRBJ1-1 gives the full variable domain: DSGVTQTPKHLITATGQRVTLRCSPRSGDLSVYWYQQSLDQGLQFLIQYYNGEERAKGNILERFSAQQFPDLHSELNLSSLELGDSALYFCASSAGVITEAFFGQGTRLTVV.

The V and J genes are TRBV6-5 and TRBJ1-2, with TRBD1 matching over 7 bases. V dropped 5 bases and J dropped 7; count of bases not matched to a gene: 10. The CDR3 loop spans 14 amino acids. CDR1 and CDR2 from the germline V gene are MNHEY and SVGAGI. CDR3 sequence: CASSQTQGVLGYTF. The DNA of the CDR3 is TGTGCCAGCAGTCAAACGCAGGGGGTTCTTGGCTACACCTTC.

The chain employs TRBV10-2 and TRBJ1-1; 7 nucleotides line up with TRBD1. CDR3 size: 13 residues. The V and J ends lost 4 bases and 5 bases, in that order; junction bases with no gene match: 4. Germline CDR1 reads WSHSY; CDR2 reads SAAADI. The CDR3 sequence: CASSGTRGTEAFF. Here the CDR3 DNA reads TGCGCCAGCAGTGGGACCAGGGGGACTGAAGCTTTCTTT.

CDR3 sequence reads: CASSREHNSPLHF. The CDR3 coding sequence is TGTGCCAGTAGTAGGGAGCACAATTCACCCCTCCACTTT. V is TRBV19 and J is TRBJ1-6, with unresolved D. The CDR3 covers 13 residues. With 4 bases removed from V and 7 bases from J, the gap between germline ends came to 8 bases. Germline V CDR1 and CDR2: LNHDA, SQIVND (reference sequence).

The rearrangement joins TRBV3-1 (or the pseudogene TRBV3-2) to TRBJ1-3; a weak D match, TRBD1 (6 bases). This CDR3 is built from 15 residues. The germline V gene has CDR1 LGHDT and CDR2 YNNKEL (reference sequence). V lost 0 bases, J lost 2 bases, and 8 bases lay in between. Here the CDR3 DNA reads TGTGCCAGCAGCCAAGAGCAGGGGCCTGGAAACACCATATATTTT. This codes for CASSQEQGPGNTIYF.

The gene calls are TRBV19 and TRBJ1-5; no firm D call. The CDR3 is 14 amino acids. V shed 5 bases and J shed 3 bases, with 11 bases lying between them. Germline V gene sequence: CDR1 LNHDA, CDR2 SQIVND (reference sequence). The CDR3 nucleotides read TGTGCCAGTAGTCCAAACAGCTACAATCAGCCCCAGCATTTT. Translated: CASSPNSYNQPQHF.

CDR3 DNA sequence: TGTGCCAGTAGGAAATTTTGGACAGGGACCTCTAACTATGGCTACACCTTC. This translates into CASRKFWTGTSNYGYTF. This rearrangement joins TRBV19 to TRBJ1-2; TRBD1 matches at 8 bases. V gave up 6 bases and J gave up 0 bases; unmatched junction bases: 12. The CDR3 is 17 residues long. Germline assignment: CDR1 LNHDA and CDR2 SQIVND (reference sequence).

This sequence joins TRBV5-1 and TRBJ1-2, with a possible D match to TRBD1 (5 bases). This CDR3 contains 15 residues. The germline V gene has CDR1 SGHRS and CDR2 YFSETQ. V lost 4 bases and J lost 1, with 14 bases in between. Here the CDR3 reads CASSHSLTVNYGYTF. CDR3 in DNA: TGCGCCAGCAGCCATTCACTGACAGTTAACTATGGCTACACCTTC.

The V gene is TRBV30, the J gene TRBJ1-2; D gene unclear. Trimming stripped 0 bases from V and 7 bases from J, with 6 bases between. Germline CDR1 reads GTSNPN; CDR2 reads SVGIG (reference sequence). The CDR3 is 11 residues long. CDR3 residues: CAWSVLFGYTF. The CDR3 DNA reads TGTGCCTGGAGTGTACTTTTTGGCTACACCTTC.